The 13 T cell receptor beta chains given below trace back to one sample, sequenced in a study of T cells in Graves' hyperthyroidism and ophthalmopathy. TCR beta CDR3 regions were amplified from RNA transcripts. HTBI primers were used for first-round RT-PCR of the TCR CDR3. TCRdb ran MiXCR on the multiplex PCR reads and lists one entry per CDR3 protein. The sample yields 350,000 to 450,000 distinct CDR3 sequences, over 12% seen once. Sequenced: blood. The receptors come from a man in his forties or fifties with Graves' ophthalmopathy.

V is TRBV28 and J is TRBJ2-7; possibly TRBD2 for D (6 bases). The CDR3 covers 16 residues. Per germline, CDR1 MDHEN and CDR2 SYDVKM. V lost 7 bases and J 2 bases, leaving 21 bases between the germline ends. The CDR3 loop reads CASNPPLAATPYEQYF. In nucleotides, the CDR3 is TGTGCCAGCAACCCCCCTTTAGCGGCCACCCCCTACGAGCAGTACTTC.

The chain combines TRBV19 with TRBJ2-5, with D tentatively TRBD2 (6 bases). The germline CDR1 and CDR2 sequences are LNHDA and SQIVND (reference sequence). V gave up 4 bases and J gave up 0 bases, with 12 bases separating them. The CDR3 covers 15 residues. The CDR3: CASSTSGTYQETQYF. The CDR3 DNA reads TGTGCCAGTAGTACCTCTGGGACTTACCAAGAGACCCAGTACTTC.

This clonotype showed up many times. The J gene is TRBJ2-1, the V gene TRBV5-1; 11 bases fit TRBD2. V was clipped by 4 bases and J by 10 bases; unmatched bases: 13. The CDR3 is made up of 16 amino acids. From germline, CDR1 is SGHRS and CDR2 YFSETQ. The CDR3 region has the DNA TGCGCCAGCAGCCCGCTAGCGGGAGGAGGCAATTGGGAGCAGTTCTTC. Translating it yields CASSPLAGGGNWEQFF.

This sequence joins TRBV9 and TRBJ2-1, with 15 nucleotides matching TRBD2. Germline assignment: CDR1 SGDLS and CDR2 YYNGEE. V trimming: 2 bases; J trimming: 4 bases; junction bases outside the gene matches: 1. The CDR3 runs 16 residues. CDR3 residues: CASSVGTSGRYNEQFF. CDR3 in DNA: TGTGCCAGCAGCGTCGGGACTAGCGGGAGGTACAATGAGCAGTTCTTC.

This clonotype was seen ten or more times. This chain connects TRBV3-1 to TRBJ1-1, with 9 positions matching TRBD1. Looked up from germline, CDR1 is LGHDT and CDR2 is YNNKEL (reference sequence). After removal of 3 bases from V and 0 bases from J, the junction contained 2 bases not matched to a gene. The CDR3 has 15 amino acids. CDR3 amino acids: CASSQGQGLNTEAFF. The CDR3 nucleotides are TGTGCCAGCAGCCAGGGACAGGGCCTGAACACTGAAGCTTTCTTT.

The V and J genes are TRBV28 and TRBJ2-7, with D maybe TRBD1 (7 bases). The V and J ends lost 7 bases and 4 bases respectively, with 14 bases between them. Germline V gene lookup returns CDR1 MDHEN and CDR2 SYDVKM. This CDR3 has 13 amino acids. The CDR3 region is CASKTGSGYEQYF. The CDR3 bases are TGTGCCAGCAAGACAGGGAGCGGGTACGAGCAGTACTTC.

This clonotype was observed many times. This chain joins TRBV12-3 or TRBV12-4 and TRBJ2-5, with 10 bases aligning to TRBD2. V lost 6 bases, J lost 2 bases, and 3 bases stayed unmatched. The CDR3 is 14 amino acids. CDR3 DNA: TGTGCCAGCAGGGAGACTAGCGGGCAAGAGACCCAGTACTTC. Protein: CASRETSGQETQYF.

The gene calls are TRBV12-3 or TRBV12-4 and TRBJ2-3; D might be TRBD1 or TRBD2, each matching 6 bases. The CDR3 is 15 amino acids. With 8 bases removed from V and 2 bases from J, the gap between germline ends came to 17 bases. The CDR3 nucleotides read TGTGCCAGCGGTGAGGGGGGAACCAACACAGATACGCAGTATTTT. This translates into CASGEGGTNTDTQYF.

The genes are TRBV20-1 and TRBJ2-1; D may match TRBD1 or TRBD2 (5 bases each). This CDR3 region has 16 residues. The V end lost 2 bases, the J end lost 2 bases, and 16 bases lay between the germline ends. Germline loops: CDR1 DFQATT, CDR2 SNEGSKA (reference sequence). CDR3 coding DNA: TGCAGTGCTAGACCTATGGATGGGGGAGCCTACAATGAGCAGTTCTTC. It translates to CSARPMDGGAYNEQFF.

Comment on this clonotype: A much larger clone differs by one base, so this may be a read error. The chain uses TRBV28 and TRBJ1-5, with no clear D. V was pared by 11 bases and J by 5 bases, with 7 bases between. The length of the CDR3 is 10 residues. Germline V lookup: CDR1 MDHEN, CDR2 SYDVKM. The CDR3 DNA follows: TGTGCCGGCGGAGATCAGCCCCAGCATTTT. It specifies CAGGDQPQHF. Based on the CDR3 plus reference TRBV28 and TRBJ1-5, the full variable domain is DVKVTQSSRYLVKRTGEKVFLECVQDMDHENMFWYRQDPGLGLRLIYFSYDVKMKEKGDIPEGYSVSREKKERFSLILESASTNQTSMYLCAGGDQPQHFGDGTRLSIL.

The sample holds one count of this clonotype. A much larger clone lies a single base off, so this may be a read error. Written as DNA, the CDR3 is TGTGCCAGCTCACCAATTGAGGGGAGCACAGATACGCAGTATTTT. Amino acids: CASSPIEGSTDTQYF. The rearrangement uses TRBV18 and TRBJ2-3; tentatively, D is TRBD1 or TRBD2 (5 bases each). Germline V CDR1 and CDR2: KGHSH, LQKENI. V lost 2 bases to trimming and J lost 0 bases, with 9 bases between them. There are 15 residues in the CDR3.

This clonotype has at least ten counts. The chain is built from TRBV6-1 and TRBJ1-5, with D uncertain. The CDR3 has 13 residues. From germline, CDR1 is MNHNS and CDR2 SASEGT. As DNA, the CDR3 is TGTGCGGCCGAAGAGGATGTGAGACAGCCCCAGCATTTT. This codes for CAAEEDVRQPQHF.

A note on this clonotype: A much larger clone lies a single base off, so this may be a read error. This rearrangement joins TRBV4-3 to TRBJ2-7; no clear D gene. The DNA end lines up better with TRBJ2-1; the J call may be wrong. The CDR3 loop spans 13 amino acids. CDR1 and CDR2 from the germline V gene are LGHNA and YSLEER. CDR3 sequence reads: CASGVSLSYEQFF. As DNA, the CDR3 is TGCGCCAGCGGGGTTTCCCTCTCCTACGAGCAGTTCTTC.